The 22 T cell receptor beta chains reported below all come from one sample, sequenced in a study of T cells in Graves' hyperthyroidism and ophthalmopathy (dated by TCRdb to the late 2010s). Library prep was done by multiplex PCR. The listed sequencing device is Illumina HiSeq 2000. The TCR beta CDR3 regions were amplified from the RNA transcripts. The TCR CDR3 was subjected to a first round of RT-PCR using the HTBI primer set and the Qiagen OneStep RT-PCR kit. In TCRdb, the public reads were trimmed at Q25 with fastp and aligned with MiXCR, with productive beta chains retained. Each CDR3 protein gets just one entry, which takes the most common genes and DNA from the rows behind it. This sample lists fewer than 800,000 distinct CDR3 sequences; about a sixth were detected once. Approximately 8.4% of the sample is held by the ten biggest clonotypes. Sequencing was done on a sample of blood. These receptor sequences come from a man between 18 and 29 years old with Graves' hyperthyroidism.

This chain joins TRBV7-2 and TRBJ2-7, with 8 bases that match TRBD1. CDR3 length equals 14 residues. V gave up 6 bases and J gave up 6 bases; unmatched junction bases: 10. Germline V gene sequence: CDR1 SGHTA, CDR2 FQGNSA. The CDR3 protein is CASSDQGAVGEQYF. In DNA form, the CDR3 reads TGTGCCAGCAGTGATCAGGGGGCAGTAGGCGAGCAGTACTTC.

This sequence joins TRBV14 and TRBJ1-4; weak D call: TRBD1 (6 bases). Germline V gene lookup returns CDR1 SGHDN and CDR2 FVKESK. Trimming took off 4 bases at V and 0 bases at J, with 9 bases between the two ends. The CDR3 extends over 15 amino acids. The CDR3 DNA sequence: TGTGCCAGCAGCCTAACAGGGTCAACTAATGAAAAACTGTTTTTT. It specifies CASSLTGSTNEKLFF.

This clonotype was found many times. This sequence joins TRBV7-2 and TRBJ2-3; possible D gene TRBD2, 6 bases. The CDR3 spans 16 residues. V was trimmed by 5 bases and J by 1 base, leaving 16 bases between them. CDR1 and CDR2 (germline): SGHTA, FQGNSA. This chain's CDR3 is CASSPDRASGTDTQYF. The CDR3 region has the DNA TGTGCCAGCAGCCCCGATCGGGCTAGCGGCACAGATACGCAGTATTTT.

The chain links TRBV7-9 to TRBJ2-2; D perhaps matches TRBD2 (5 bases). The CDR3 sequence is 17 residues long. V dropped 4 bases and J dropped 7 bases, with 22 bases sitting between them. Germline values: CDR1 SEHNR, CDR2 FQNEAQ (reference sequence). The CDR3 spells CASSSRRVGKFGGELFF. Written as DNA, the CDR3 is TGTGCCAGCAGCTCCAGGCGGGTAGGGAAGTTCGGCGGGGAGCTGTTTTTT.

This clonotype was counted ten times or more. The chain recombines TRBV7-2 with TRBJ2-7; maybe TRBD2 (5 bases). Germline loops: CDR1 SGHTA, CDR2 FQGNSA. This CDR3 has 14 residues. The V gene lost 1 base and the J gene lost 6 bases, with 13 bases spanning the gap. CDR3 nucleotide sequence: TGTGCCAGCAGCTTAGGTGGGAGTAGACGCGAGCAGTACTTC. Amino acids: CASSLGGSRREQYF.

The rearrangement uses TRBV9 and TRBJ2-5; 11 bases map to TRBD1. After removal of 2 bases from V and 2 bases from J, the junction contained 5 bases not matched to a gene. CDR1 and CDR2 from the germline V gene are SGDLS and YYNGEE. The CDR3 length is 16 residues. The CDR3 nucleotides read TGTGCCAGCAGCGTCCTGGACAGGGGGCATCAAGAGACCCAGTACTTC. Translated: CASSVLDRGHQETQYF.

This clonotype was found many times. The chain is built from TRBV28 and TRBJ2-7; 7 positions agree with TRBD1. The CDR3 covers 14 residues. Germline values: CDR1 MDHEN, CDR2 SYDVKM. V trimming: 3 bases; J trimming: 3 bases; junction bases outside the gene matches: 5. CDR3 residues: CASSFGRGNYEQYF. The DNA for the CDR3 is TGTGCCAGCAGTTTCGGCAGGGGGAACTACGAGCAGTACTTC.

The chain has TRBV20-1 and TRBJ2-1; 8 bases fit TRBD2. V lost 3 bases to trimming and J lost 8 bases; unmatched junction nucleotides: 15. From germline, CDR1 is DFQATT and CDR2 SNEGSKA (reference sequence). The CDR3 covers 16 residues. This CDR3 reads CSARSPGLGASDEQFF. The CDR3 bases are TGCAGTGCTAGGTCACCGGGACTAGGGGCTAGCGATGAGCAGTTCTTC.

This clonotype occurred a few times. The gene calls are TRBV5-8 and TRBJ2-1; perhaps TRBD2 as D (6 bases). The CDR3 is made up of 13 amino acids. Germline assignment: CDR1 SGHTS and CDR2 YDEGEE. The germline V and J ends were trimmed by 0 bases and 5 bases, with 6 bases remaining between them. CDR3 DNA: TGTGCCAGCAGCTTGGTAGCGGACAATGAGCAGTTCTTC. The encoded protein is CASSLVADNEQFF.

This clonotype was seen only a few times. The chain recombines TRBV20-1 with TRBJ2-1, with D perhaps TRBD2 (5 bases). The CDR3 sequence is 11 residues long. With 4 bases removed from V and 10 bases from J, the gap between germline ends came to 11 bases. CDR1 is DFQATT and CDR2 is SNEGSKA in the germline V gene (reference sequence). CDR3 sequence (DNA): TGCAGTGCTACCCCCCGACTAGAGCAGTTCTTC. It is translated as CSATPRLEQFF.

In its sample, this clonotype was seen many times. CDR3 region: CSARLRQGGFEQYF. The CDR3 DNA is TGCAGTGCTAGGCTTAGGCAGGGGGGATTCGAGCAGTACTTC. This chain joins TRBV20-1 and TRBJ2-7; possibly TRBD1 for D (7 bases). Trimming cost V 3 bases and J 6 bases, with 18 bases left between them. The CDR3 is made up of 14 amino acids. Germline CDR1 reads DFQATT; CDR2 reads SNEGSKA (reference sequence).

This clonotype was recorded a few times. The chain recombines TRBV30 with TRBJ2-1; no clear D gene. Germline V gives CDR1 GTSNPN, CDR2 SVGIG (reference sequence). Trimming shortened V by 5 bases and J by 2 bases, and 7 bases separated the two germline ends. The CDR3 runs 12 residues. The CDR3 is CAWVATYNEQFF. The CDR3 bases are TGTGCCTGGGTTGCCACCTACAATGAGCAGTTCTTC.

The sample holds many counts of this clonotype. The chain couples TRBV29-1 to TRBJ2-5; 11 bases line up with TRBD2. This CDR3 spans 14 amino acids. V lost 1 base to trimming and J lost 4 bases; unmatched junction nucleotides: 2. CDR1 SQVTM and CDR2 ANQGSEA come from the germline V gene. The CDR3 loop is CSVEGSGRAETQYF. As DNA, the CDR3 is TGCAGCGTTGAAGGTAGCGGGAGGGCAGAGACCCAGTACTTC.

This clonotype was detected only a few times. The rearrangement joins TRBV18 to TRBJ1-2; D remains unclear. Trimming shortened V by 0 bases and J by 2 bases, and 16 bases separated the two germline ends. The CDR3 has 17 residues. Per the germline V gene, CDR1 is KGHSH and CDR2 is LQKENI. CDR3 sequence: CASSPPVGRTLNYGYTF. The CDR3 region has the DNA TGTGCCAGCTCACCACCTGTAGGAAGGACCCTAAACTATGGCTACACCTTC.

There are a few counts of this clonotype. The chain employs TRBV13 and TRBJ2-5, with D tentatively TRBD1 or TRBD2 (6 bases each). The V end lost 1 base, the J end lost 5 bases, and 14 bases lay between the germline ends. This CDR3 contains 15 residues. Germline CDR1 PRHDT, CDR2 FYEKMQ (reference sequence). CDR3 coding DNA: TGTGCCAGCAGCTTAGCGGGGGCCTACTCGGAGACCCAGTACTTC. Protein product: CASSLAGAYSETQYF.

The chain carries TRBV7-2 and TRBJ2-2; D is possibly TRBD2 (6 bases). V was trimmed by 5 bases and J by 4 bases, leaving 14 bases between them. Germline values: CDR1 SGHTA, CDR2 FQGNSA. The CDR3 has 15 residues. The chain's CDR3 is CASSTSSVGTGELFF. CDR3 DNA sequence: TGTGCCAGCAGCACATCTAGCGTCGGCACCGGGGAGCTGTTTTTT.

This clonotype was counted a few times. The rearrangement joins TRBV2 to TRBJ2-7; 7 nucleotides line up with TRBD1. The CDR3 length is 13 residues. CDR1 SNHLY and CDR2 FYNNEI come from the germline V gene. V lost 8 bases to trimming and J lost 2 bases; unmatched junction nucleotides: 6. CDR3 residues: CASQTGRAYEQYF. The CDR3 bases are TGTGCCAGCCAGACAGGGCGGGCCTACGAGCAGTACTTC.

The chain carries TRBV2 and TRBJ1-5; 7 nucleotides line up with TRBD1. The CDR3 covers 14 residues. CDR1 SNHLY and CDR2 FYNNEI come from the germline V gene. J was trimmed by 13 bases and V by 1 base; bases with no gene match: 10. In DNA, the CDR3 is TGTGCCAGCAGTGAAGAGGGGGCTGTGGGAATACAGCATTTT. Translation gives CASSEEGAVGIQHF.

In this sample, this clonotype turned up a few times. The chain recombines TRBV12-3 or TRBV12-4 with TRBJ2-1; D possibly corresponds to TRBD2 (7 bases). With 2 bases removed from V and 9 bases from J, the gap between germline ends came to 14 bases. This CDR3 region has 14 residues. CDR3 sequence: CASSLPGGGIEQFF. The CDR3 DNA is TGTGCCAGCAGTTTACCTGGCGGGGGCATTGAGCAGTTCTTC.

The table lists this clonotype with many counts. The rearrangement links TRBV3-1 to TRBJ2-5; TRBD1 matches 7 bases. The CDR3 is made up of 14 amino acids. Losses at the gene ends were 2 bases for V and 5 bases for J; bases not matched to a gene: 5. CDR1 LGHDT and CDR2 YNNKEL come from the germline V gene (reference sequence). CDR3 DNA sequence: TGTGCCAGCAGCCAAAGGACAGGTTCTGAGACCCAGTACTTC. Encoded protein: CASSQRTGSETQYF.

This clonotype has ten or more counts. The CDR3 region has the DNA TGTGCCAGCAGTTTAGGGCTAGCGGTCTCCTACGAGCAGTACTTC. The encoded protein is CASSLGLAVSYEQYF. The chain is built from TRBV12-3 or TRBV12-4 and TRBJ2-7; 7 nucleotides line up with TRBD2. V lost 1 base and J lost 0; bases outside the gene matches: 3. The CDR3 contains 15 residues.

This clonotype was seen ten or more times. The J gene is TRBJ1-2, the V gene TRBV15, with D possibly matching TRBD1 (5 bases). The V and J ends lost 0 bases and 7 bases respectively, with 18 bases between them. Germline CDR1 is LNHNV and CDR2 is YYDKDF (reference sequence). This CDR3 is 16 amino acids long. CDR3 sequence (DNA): TGTGCCACCAGCAGAGATGGAATAGCGGGGGTCTTTGGCTACACCTTC. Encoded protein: CATSRDGIAGVFGYTF.